Reported below is one TCR beta chain. The V gene lost 6 bases and the J gene lost 1 base, with 13 bases spanning the gap. The germline CDR1 and CDR2 sequences are MDHEN and SYDVKM. This CDR3 has 14 residues. Per the study methods: For nucleated cells, counts were estimated from reference gene primer amplification. Assay: immunoSEQ multiplex PCR; the TCRdb copy retains only in-frame clones and omits some. That table gives V, J and clone size, and the DNA gave D and trimming. The data contain over 600,000 clones, more than 80% of them singletons. The data derive from a study of blood T cell repertoires in COVID-19. The overall study: COVID-19 samples, acute and convalescent, were from the United States, Italy and Spain. PBMCs, B-cell-depleted T cells, or T cells provided the cDNA or gDNA that made up the material.

This chain links TRBV28 with TRBJ2-7; maybe TRBD1 (6 bases). Material: peripheral blood. The clonotype comes from a woman aged 18-35 years with acute or convalescent COVID-19. The CDR3 DNA is TGTGCCAGCAGCTCCTACGACAGGTCCTACGAGCAGTACTTC. It encodes CASSSYDRSYEQYF.